These 31 T cell receptor beta chains were all obtained from the same sample, sequenced in a study of OX40 agonist ivuxolimab in advanced cancers. Clones were read by immunoSEQ multiplex PCR, and TCRdb kept only the in-frame ones, dropping some. The table records about 76,000 clones, approximately 88% of them present only once. Sequencing was performed on CD4+ or CD8+ T cells sorted from blood, taken in a trial of the OX40 agonist ivuxolimab. Every receptor here comes from an adult with an advanced solid tumor such as melanoma, head and neck, liver or kidney cancer.

This chain links TRBV11-2 with TRBJ2-5, with D perhaps assigned TRBD1 or TRBD2 (6 bases each). Trimming removed 5 bases from V and 7 bases from J, with 23 bases in between. Germline lookup yields CDR1 SGHAT and CDR2 FQNNGV. The CDR3 sequence is 16 residues long. The CDR3 DNA reads as TGTGCCAGCAGCCCCTCCTCTGGGGGGCTAGGCGTGACCCAGTACTTC. This sequence encodes CASSPSSGGLGVTQYF.

This chain connects TRBV11-2 to TRBJ2-3; 9 nucleotides agree with TRBD1. CDR1 is SGHAT and CDR2 is FQNNGV in the germline V gene. J was trimmed by 3 bases and V by 7 bases; bases with no gene match: 8. The CDR3 is made up of 15 amino acids. CDR3 DNA sequence: TGTGCCAGCACGAAAAACAGGGGGCCGACAGATACGCAGTATTTT. Amino acids: CASTKNRGPTDTQYF.

The V and J genes are TRBV7-3 and TRBJ1-1; 10 bases align to TRBD1. After removal of 5 bases from V and 8 bases from J, the junction contained 5 bases not matched to a gene. The CDR3 is made up of 13 amino acids. From germline, CDR1 is SGHTA and CDR2 FQGTGA. The CDR3 sequence is CASSPWTGGEAFF. The CDR3 DNA is TGTGCCAGCAGCCCCTGGACAGGGGGGGAAGCTTTCTTT.

The chain carries TRBV28 and TRBJ1-1; D remains ambiguous. V dropped 3 bases and J dropped 6 bases, with 8 bases sitting between them. The CDR3 covers 12 residues. Germline V lookup: CDR1 MDHEN, CDR2 SYDVKM. The CDR3 loop is CASSLRVSEAFF. CDR3 sequence (DNA): TGTGCCAGCAGTTTGAGGGTGTCTGAAGCTTTCTTT.

The J gene is TRBJ1-1, the V gene TRBV28; D call uncertain. V lost 4 bases, J lost 5 bases, and 8 bases lay in between. This CDR3 contains 12 residues. Germline V gene lookup returns CDR1 MDHEN and CDR2 SYDVKM. The CDR3 DNA reads TGTGCCAGCAGTTCCTCACTGACTGAAGCTTTCTTT. Protein: CASSSSLTEAFF.

The chain has TRBV4-3 and TRBJ1-2, with 9 bases aligning to TRBD1. The germline gives CDR1 LGHNA, CDR2 YSLEER. The V segment lost 3 bases and the J segment 2 bases; nucleotides outside the gene matches: 4. This CDR3 is 15 amino acids long. The CDR3 region is CASSQRTGANYGYTF. CDR3 nucleotide sequence: TGCGCCAGCAGCCAGAGGACAGGGGCGAACTATGGCTACACCTTC.

The chain joins TRBV7-3 to TRBJ1-4; no reliable D call. V was shortened by 1 base and J by 3 bases, with 21 bases between the two germline ends. Germline values: CDR1 SGHTA, CDR2 FQGTGA. The CDR3 spans 19 residues. The CDR3 loop reads CASSLNRTSPDLANEKLFF. The DNA of the CDR3 is TGTGCCAGCAGCTTAAATCGGACTTCTCCGGATTTGGCTAATGAAAAACTGTTTTTT.

V usage is TRBV6-5 and J usage is TRBJ1-1; D gene unclear. V dropped 6 bases and J dropped 10 bases, with 15 bases sitting between them. The germline V gene has CDR1 MNHEY and CDR2 SVGAGI. This CDR3 is built from 12 residues. In DNA, the CDR3 is TGTGCCAGCAGCCCTAGAGGACCAGGAGCTTTCTTT. It codes for CASSPRGPGAFF.

The chain uses TRBV28 and TRBJ2-3; D perhaps matches TRBD2 (7 bases). Trimming cost V 10 bases and J 8 bases, with 16 bases left between them. Germline V gene lookup returns CDR1 MDHEN and CDR2 SYDVKM. The length of the CDR3 is 12 residues. CDR3 region: CATGGTHGTQYF. In nucleotides, the CDR3 is TGTGCCACGGGGGGCACACATGGTACGCAGTATTTT.

This sequence joins TRBV7-8 and TRBJ2-1; 10 nucleotides line up with TRBD2. Germline V gene sequence: CDR1 SGHVS, CDR2 FQNEAQ. The CDR3 loop spans 16 amino acids. Trimming took 1 base from V and 4 from J; bases not matched to a gene: 4. The CDR3: CASSLGAGGGYNEQFF. The CDR3 bases are TGTGCCAGCAGCTTAGGAGCGGGAGGGGGATACAATGAGCAGTTCTTC.

The rearrangement links TRBV7-9 to TRBJ1-1; D is uncertain. Trimming shortened V by 0 bases and J by 5 bases, and 16 bases separated the two germline ends. The CDR3 is 16 residues long. Germline V gene data show CDR1 as SEHNR and CDR2 as FQNEAQ (reference sequence). CDR3 DNA: TGTGCCAGCAGCTTAGCCGCGGGGAAAGGAAGTACTGAAGCTTTCTTT. Translating it yields CASSLAAGKGSTEAFF.

In nucleotides, the CDR3 is TGTGCCAGCTCACCGGCAGGGGGCGCAGATACGCAGTATTTT. Protein: CASSPAGGADTQYF. The rearrangement links TRBV18 to TRBJ2-3, with 8 positions matching TRBD1. With V trimmed by 3 bases and J by 4 bases, 3 bases remained unmatched. Germline values: CDR1 KGHSH, CDR2 LQKENI. The CDR3 runs 14 residues.

The chain has TRBV9 and TRBJ1-4, with D possibly matching TRBD1 (6 bases). Trimming took 4 bases from V and 7 from J, leaving 17 bases between them. This CDR3 spans 15 amino acids. Germline CDR1 is SGDLS and CDR2 is YYNGEE. This CDR3 is CASSSGQGGSEKLFF. The CDR3 bases are TGTGCCAGCAGCTCCGGACAAGGGGGGAGTGAAAAACTGTTTTTT.

V is TRBV6-1 and J is TRBJ2-3; no firm D call. V lost 4 bases and J 2 bases, leaving 7 bases between the germline ends. This CDR3 has 13 residues. Germline V lookup: CDR1 MNHNS, CDR2 SASEGT. CDR3 coding DNA: TGTGCCAGCAGTGGGGTTTACACAGATACGCAGTATTTT. The encoded protein is CASSGVYTDTQYF.

This chain connects TRBV5-1 to TRBJ2-5; D tentatively fits TRBD1 or TRBD2 (5 bases each). V was shortened by 4 bases and J by 2 bases, with 18 bases between the two germline ends. From germline, CDR1 is SGHRS and CDR2 YFSETQ. The CDR3 sequence is 16 residues long. As DNA, the CDR3 is TGCGCCAGCAGCGCCTCCCCGGGACGGATTCAAGAGACCCAGTACTTC. Its protein product is CASSASPGRIQETQYF.

The chain uses TRBV4-1 and TRBJ2-2; 8 bases map to TRBD2. Germline CDR1 and CDR2: MGHRA and YSYEKL. V dropped 4 bases and J dropped 5; count of bases not matched to a gene: 6. The CDR3 is 15 amino acids. The CDR3 protein is CASSPAPGGTGELFF. In DNA, the CDR3 is TGCGCCAGCAGCCCGGCACCGGGGGGGACCGGGGAGCTGTTTTTT.

The gene calls are TRBV11-2 and TRBJ2-5, with D maybe TRBD2 (6 bases). The CDR3 sequence is 14 residues long. V was pared by 3 bases and J by 2 bases, with 10 bases between. Germline V gene lookup returns CDR1 SGHAT and CDR2 FQNNGV. The CDR3 DNA reads TGTGCCAGCAGCTTTTCCGGGGGACAAGAGACCCAGTACTTC. As protein: CASSFSGGQETQYF.

This clone was detected a few times. The chain uses TRBV5-6 and TRBJ2-7; no clear D. The CDR3 covers 12 residues. V lost 0 bases, J lost 3 bases, and 4 bases lay in between. Germline CDR1 reads SGHDT; CDR2 reads YYEEEE. In DNA, the CDR3 is TGTGCCAGCAGCTTGGTCGGCTACGAGCAGTACTTC. It codes for CASSLVGYEQYF.

The V call is TRBV2, the J call TRBJ2-7; 8 bases agree with TRBD2. This CDR3 is built from 14 residues. V lost 5 bases and J lost 0; bases outside the gene matches: 3. Germline lookup yields CDR1 SNHLY and CDR2 FYNNEI. This CDR3 is CASSREGSSYEQYF. The CDR3 DNA reads as TGTGCCAGCAGTCGGGAGGGCAGCTCCTACGAGCAGTACTTC.

The chain carries TRBV5-8 and TRBJ1-1, with 11 bases identical to TRBD1. The germline CDR1 and CDR2 sequences are SGHTS and YDEGEE. V lost 1 base and J lost 2; bases outside the gene matches: 13. The CDR3 spans 19 residues. CDR3 bases: TGTGCCAGCAGCTTGAGGACAGGGGGCGGAAGAGGGGCTAACACTGAAGCTTTCTTT. Protein sequence: CASSLRTGGGRGANTEAFF.

In DNA, the CDR3 is TGTGCCAGCAGCGCGACAGGGGGCCATCAGCCCCAGCATTTT. Translated: CASSATGGHQPQHF. The V and J genes are TRBV9 and TRBJ1-5; 10 bases are shared with TRBD1. Germline trimming cut 3 bases from V and 5 bases from J; bases unmatched to any gene: 2. The germline V gene encodes CDR1 SGDLS and CDR2 YYNGEE. This CDR3 has 14 residues.

The gene calls are TRBV28 and TRBJ1-1; 7 nucleotides match TRBD1. Germline V gives CDR1 MDHEN, CDR2 SYDVKM. CDR3 length: 15 amino acids. V gave up 6 bases and J gave up 5 bases; unmatched junction bases: 12. CDR3 sequence reads: CASSPRQGRRTEAFF. DNA of the CDR3: TGTGCCAGCAGCCCTCGACAGGGCAGGCGGACTGAAGCTTTCTTT.

The chain recombines TRBV23-1 with TRBJ2-6; D is perhaps TRBD1 (6 bases). Being an ORF, TRBV23-1 has a function that is uncertain. V shed 2 bases and J shed 4 bases, with 9 bases lying between them. The CDR3 runs 15 residues. The CDR3 coding sequence is TGCGCCAGCAGTCAAGCAGGGGTCGGGGCCAACGTCCTGACTTTC. Protein product: CASSQAGVGANVLTF.

The rearrangement joins TRBV10-1 to TRBJ2-7, with D tentatively TRBD2 (7 bases). Germline V gene sequence: CDR1 WNHNN, CDR2 SYGVQD (reference sequence). V dropped 2 bases and J dropped 5 bases, with 13 bases sitting between them. This CDR3 has 14 residues. The CDR3 nucleotides read TGCGCCAGCAGTGAGAGGGGGAGGGCCAACGAGCAGTACTTC. Its protein is CASSERGRANEQYF.

The V call is TRBV6-5, the J call TRBJ2-1; TRBD2 is a possible D gene (6 bases). The CDR3 is 15 amino acids. CDR1 MNHEY and CDR2 SVGAGI come from the germline V gene. The V end was cut by 2 bases, the J end by 4 bases, with 12 bases between. The CDR3 region has the DNA TGTGCCAGCAGTTACGTTGCGGGAAGGTACAATGAGCAGTTCTTC. Translated: CASSYVAGRYNEQFF.

This clone turned up a few times. The chain uses TRBV7-8 and TRBJ2-7; possibly TRBD1 or TRBD2 for D (7 bases each). The CDR3 length is 15 residues. Germline CDR1 reads SGHVS; CDR2 reads FQNEAQ. V lost 5 bases to trimming and J lost 4 bases, with 18 bases between them. The CDR3 nucleotides are TGTGCCAGCAGCCAGAGGGCGCAGGGGGGGTACGAGCAGTACTTC. Amino acids: CASSQRAQGGYEQYF. Full variable domain (rest looked up from reference TRBV7-8 and TRBJ2-7): GAGVSQSPRYKVAKRGQDVALRCDPISGHVSLFWYQQALGQGPEFLTYFQNEAQLDKSGLPSDRFFAERPEGSVSTLKIQRTQQEDSAVYLCASSQRAQGGYEQYFGPGTRLTVT.

The rearrangement joins TRBV27 to TRBJ1-5, with TRBD1 matching 9 bases. Germline V gene sequence: CDR1 MNHEY, CDR2 SMNVEV (reference sequence). CDR3 length: 13 residues. V dropped 5 bases and J dropped 8; count of bases not matched to a gene: 4. This CDR3 reads CASSRTGDEPQHF. The CDR3 bases are TGTGCCAGCAGTCGGACAGGGGATGAGCCCCAGCATTTT.

The chain links TRBV5-1 to TRBJ2-7, with 9 bases that match TRBD2. CDR3 length equals 15 residues. Per the germline V gene, CDR1 is SGHRS and CDR2 is YFSETQ. With 2 bases clipped from V and 2 bases from J, the junction kept 5 bases outside the gene matches. The CDR3 DNA reads as TGCGCCAGCAGCTTTGGAGCGGGAGGCCCCTACGAGCAGTACTTC. Amino acid sequence: CASSFGAGGPYEQYF.

V usage is TRBV7-3 and J usage is TRBJ2-3, with 8 bases identical to TRBD1. With V trimmed by 2 bases and J by 6 bases, 1 base remained unmatched. CDR3 length: 13 amino acids. In germline, CDR1 is SGHTA, CDR2 FQGTGA. The CDR3 protein is CASSLDRGDTQYF. Written as DNA, the CDR3 is TGTGCCAGCAGCTTAGACAGGGGTGATACGCAGTATTTT.

The chain uses TRBV6-5 and TRBJ2-3; the D is unclear. The CDR3 is 14 residues long. Trimming removed 1 base from V and 4 bases from J, with 9 bases in between. From germline, CDR1 is MNHEY and CDR2 SVGAGI. CDR3 DNA: TGTGCCAGCAGTTACTTCGATAGGGCAGATACGCAGTATTTT. It encodes CASSYFDRADTQYF.

The chain links TRBV6-5 to TRBJ2-2, with 8 bases matching TRBD1. With 7 bases clipped from V and 7 bases from J, the junction kept 11 bases outside the gene matches. The CDR3 is 15 residues long. Germline-derived CDR1 and CDR2 are MNHEY and SVGAGI. The CDR3 protein is CASTLQGAVGGELFF. The CDR3, as DNA: TGTGCCAGCACCCTCCAGGGGGCCGTTGGCGGGGAGCTGTTTTTT.